This T cell receptor (beta chain) was retrieved from a study of T cells in Graves' hyperthyroidism and ophthalmopathy. Authors of the study amplified TCR beta CDR3 regions from RNA transcripts. A set of HTBI primers served as the primers for a first-round RT-PCR of the TCR CDR3. Via MiXCR, TCRdb re-called the multiplex PCR reads, giving one row per CDR3 protein. Found here are 550,000 to 650,000 distinct CDR3 sequences, over 11% of them singletons; the top ten hold roughly 5.5%. The CDR3 covers 15 residues. J gave up 7 bases and V 4 bases, and 8 bases lay outside the gene matches. Germline CDR1 and CDR2: SGHNT and YYREEE (reference sequence).

The chain couples TRBV5-4 to TRBJ2-2; 9 bases fit TRBD1. Sequencing was performed on blood. The clonotype originates from a young woman with Graves' hyperthyroidism that later progressed to Graves' ophthalmopathy. CDR3 region: CASSPIGTGNGELFF. DNA for the CDR3: TGTGCCAGCAGCCCAATCGGGACAGGGAACGGGGAGCTGTTTTTT. Drawing the rest from reference TRBV5-4 and TRBJ2-2, the complete variable domain is ETGVTQSPTHLIKTRGQQVTLRCSSQSGHNTVSWYQQALGQGPQFIFQYYREEENGRGNFPPRFSGLQFPNYSSELNVNALELDDSALYLCASSPIGTGNGELFFGEGSRLTVL.